This TCR beta chain was retrieved from a study of blood T cell repertoires in COVID-19. Study-level information: Italy, Spain and the United States were the sources of the convalescent and acute COVID-19 samples.

CDR1 and CDR2 from the germline V gene are SGHVS and FQNEAQ. The CDR3 runs to 15 residues. Trimming removed 0 bases from V and 6 bases from J, with 14 bases in between. The data were produced by immunoSEQ multiplex PCR, yet TCRdb's version contains in-frame clones alone and is incomplete. The top ten clones hold more than 2% of a sample with 200,000 to 250,000 clones, about 83% of them seen once. Donors in Cohort 3 counted as recovered after two negative PCRs, clearance, or symptom resolution. The rearrangement uses TRBV7-8 and TRBJ1-1, with D possibly being TRBD1 (6 bases). Input material: PBMCs or T cells enriched from blood (not recorded which). The TCR originated in a woman between 45 and 60 years old who had recovered from COVID-19. The chain's CDR3 is CASSLAVGGGPEAFF. The DNA of the CDR3 is TGTGCCAGCAGCTTAGCGGTAGGCGGGGGCCCTGAAGCTTTCTTT.